This T cell receptor (beta chain) originates from a study of T cells in Graves' hyperthyroidism and ophthalmopathy. Overall study context: Peripheral blood sampling occurred at initial diagnosis, before any treatment.

Concerning this clonotype: The antigen remains undetermined.

RNA transcripts yielded amplified TCR beta CDR3 regions. Using the HTBI primer set, a first-round RT-PCR was run on the TCR CDR3. TCRdb ran MiXCR on the multiplex PCR reads and lists one entry per CDR3 protein. The table shows roughly 350,000 distinct CDR3 sequences, with roughly 13% occurring only once. Study conclusions and caveats: Most expanded thyroid clonotypes above 0.001 also appeared in blood.

Trimming pared 6 bases from V and 0 bases from J, leaving 12 bases between. This CDR3 has 15 amino acids. The germline V gene encodes CDR1 MRHNA and CDR2 SNTAGT. Pregnant or lactating patients were excluded, as were those with uncontrolled infection or other autoimmune disease. V usage is TRBV6-4 and J usage is TRBJ2-1, with D perhaps TRBD1 or TRBD2 (7 bases each). The source material was blood. The receptor's source is a woman aged 40 to 49 with Graves' ophthalmopathy. DNA of the CDR3: TGTGCCAGCAGAGCGGGACAGAGCTCCTACAATGAGCAGTTCTTC. Its protein is CASRAGQSSYNEQFF.